The source of this TCR beta chain is a study of Graves' ophthalmopathy and Graves' hyperthyroidism. The study recruited hyperthyroidism patients aged 18 to 65 who were newly diagnosed, under 2 months' duration. TCR beta CDR3 regions were amplified from RNA transcripts. After a first-round RT-PCR with HTBI primers, a second-round multiplex PCR was run. A single record per CDR3 protein comes from TCRdb applying MiXCR to the multiplex PCR reads. The sample includes 1 million to 1.3 million distinct CDR3 sequences, about 35% of them seen just once. The germline gives CDR1 DFQATT, CDR2 SNEGSKA (reference sequence). This CDR3 region has 14 residues. V lost 1 base and J lost 7, with 11 bases in between.

This TCR was sampled from an adult man with Graves' hyperthyroidism. What was sequenced was peripheral blood or thyroid tissue (not recorded which). J is TRBJ1-6 and V is TRBV20-1; no clear D. Written as DNA, the CDR3 is TGCAGTGCTAGAGTTGGAACCGGCAATTCACCCCTCCACTTT. Amino acid sequence: CSARVGTGNSPLHF.